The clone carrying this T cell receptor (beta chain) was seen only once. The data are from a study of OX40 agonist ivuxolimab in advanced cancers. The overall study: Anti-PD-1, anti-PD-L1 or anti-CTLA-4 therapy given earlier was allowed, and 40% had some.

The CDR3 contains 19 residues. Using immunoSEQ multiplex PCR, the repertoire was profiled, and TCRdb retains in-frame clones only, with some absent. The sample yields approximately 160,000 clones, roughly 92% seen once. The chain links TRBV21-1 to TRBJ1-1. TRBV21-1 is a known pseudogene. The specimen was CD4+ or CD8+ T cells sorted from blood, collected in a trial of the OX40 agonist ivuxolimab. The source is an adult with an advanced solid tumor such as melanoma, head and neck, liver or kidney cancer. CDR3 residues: CASSKAGPGGRCLGTEAFF. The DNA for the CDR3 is TGTGCCAGCAGCAAAGCCGGTCCGGGCGGCCGGTGTTTGGGCACTGAAGCTTTCTTT.